A single sample gave rise to the 8 T cell receptor beta chains below, sequenced in a study of beta chain features in type 1 diabetes. Findings and caveats of the study: Type 1 diabetes patients had TCRB CDR3s that were shorter (moderately but significantly so) in all four CD4+ subsets.

What these receptors recognize is not known. Since all of the isolated RNA was reverse transcribed, expressed TCRB transcripts were what got sequenced. Assay: immunoSEQ multiplex PCR; the TCRdb copy retains only in-frame clones and omits some. The sample contains roughly 160,000 clones, approximately 7.9% of which appear only once. Sequenced: central memory CD4+ T cells from blood. The source of these receptors is a man aged 18 to 29 with type 1 diabetes.

The V call is TRBV30, the J call TRBJ2-1; 14 nucleotides agree with TRBD2. V was pared by 1 base and J by 6 bases, with 5 bases of the junction left unmatched. The CDR3 is made up of 16 amino acids. The germline CDR1 and CDR2 sequences are GTSNPN and SVGIG (reference sequence). CDR3 DNA sequence: TGTGCCTGGAGTGGACTAGCGGGAGGGCCTTTCAATGAGCAGTTCTTC. Translating it yields CAWSGLAGGPFNEQFF.

This clone was recorded many times. The chain joins TRBV29-1 to TRBJ1-1; D remains unclear. V was shortened by 4 bases and J by 3 bases, with 3 bases between the two germline ends. The CDR3 totals 10 residues. The germline CDR1 and CDR2 sequences are SQVTM and ANQGSEA. The DNA of the CDR3 is TGCAGCGTTGCAGACACTGAAGCTTTCTTT. It yields the protein CSVADTEAFF. Drawing the rest from reference TRBV29-1 and TRBJ1-1, the complete variable domain is SAVISQKPSRDICQRGTSLTIQCQVDSQVTMMFWYRQQPGQSLTLIATANQGSEATYESGFVIDKFPISRPNLTFSTLTVSNMSPEDSSIYLCSVADTEAFFGQGTRLTVV.

V usage is TRBV19 and J usage is TRBJ2-5; 7 bases agree with TRBD1. Germline CDR1 LNHDA, CDR2 SQIVND (reference sequence). V shed 4 bases and J 2 bases; nucleotides not matched to a gene: 4. The CDR3 is made up of 14 amino acids. The CDR3 DNA is TGTGCCAGTAGTAGATACAGGGGTCAAGAGACCCAGTACTTC. Translated: CASSRYRGQETQYF.

This clone was observed a handful of times. J is TRBJ1-3 and V is TRBV2, with a tentative D call TRBD1 (5 bases). V was pared by 6 bases and J by 0 bases, with 9 bases between. The CDR3 runs to 14 residues. The germline V gene encodes CDR1 SNHLY and CDR2 FYNNEI. The CDR3 DNA reads TGTGCCAGCAGGCCGGGACTCTCTGGAAACACCATATATTTT. Its translation is CASRPGLSGNTIYF.

This clone has a handful of counts. This sample includes further DNA sequences coding for the same CDR3. V gene TRBV7-2 combines with J gene TRBJ1-5; the D is unclear. The CDR3 has 14 residues. V dropped 6 bases and J dropped 2 bases, with 11 bases sitting between them. Germline CDR1 is SGHTA and CDR2 is FQGNSA. CDR3 amino acids: CASRPGGGNQPQHF. The DNA for the CDR3 is TGTGCCAGCAGACCAGGAGGTGGCAATCAGCCCCAGCATTTT.

The V gene is TRBV18, the J gene TRBJ1-4, with unresolved D. The V gene's germline CDR1 is KGHSH and CDR2 LQKENI. V lost 2 bases to trimming and J lost 6 bases, with 7 bases between them. The CDR3 has 13 residues. CDR3 region: CASSPNSDEKLFF. The CDR3 DNA sequence: TGTGCCAGCTCACCAAACTCTGATGAAAAACTGTTTTTT.

V is TRBV5-1 and J is TRBJ2-5; TRBD1 aligns across 7 bases. The J segment lost 5 bases and the V segment lost 2 bases, leaving 9 bases of the junction unmatched. Germline V gives CDR1 SGHRS, CDR2 YFSETQ. This CDR3 region has 15 residues. CDR3 DNA: TGCGCCAGCAGCTTCGGACAGGTCCGGGCGGAGACCCAGTACTTC. Translation gives CASSFGQVRAETQYF.

This clone showed up many times. This sequence joins TRBV9 and TRBJ2-5, with D tentatively TRBD1 (6 bases). Germline CDR1 SGDLS, CDR2 YYNGEE. V was pared by 4 bases and J by 2 bases, with 15 bases between. The CDR3 consists of 15 residues. The chain's CDR3 is CASSTTPDRQETQYF. Here the CDR3 DNA reads TGTGCCAGCAGCACAACCCCCGACAGGCAAGAGACCCAGTACTTC.